These 28 T cell receptor beta chains originate from one sample sequenced in a study of blood T cell repertoires in COVID-19. Assay used: immunoSEQ multiplex PCR; TCRdb lists only in-frame clones, some missing. This table holds fewer than 350,000 clones, 90% found once. The sequenced material came from PBMCs or T cells enriched from blood (not recorded which). These receptors originate from a woman between 18 and 29 years old with acute COVID-19.

The chain joins TRBV7-2 to TRBJ1-3; TRBD1 might be the D (6 bases). Between the trimmed V and J ends, which lost 2 bases and 4 bases, there was a span of 12 bases. This CDR3 has 15 amino acids. Germline lookup yields CDR1 SGHTA and CDR2 FQGNSA. The CDR3 DNA reads TGTGCCAGCAGCTTATATCTTACAGGGGGAAACACCATATATTTT. Residues: CASSLYLTGGNTIYF.

The chain links TRBV4-3 to TRBJ2-5; 8 nucleotides line up with TRBD1. V was clipped by 0 bases and J by 6 bases; unmatched bases: 9. CDR1 is LGHNA and CDR2 is YSLEER in the germline V gene. The CDR3 sequence is 16 residues long. CDR3 in amino acids: CASSQDAAGGMKTQYF. CDR3 sequence (DNA): TGCGCCAGCAGCCAAGATGCGGCAGGGGGCATGAAGACCCAGTACTTC.

This clone was seen only a few times. The rearrangement joins TRBV15 to TRBJ2-3; D remains ambiguous. Germline V CDR1 and CDR2: LNHNV, YYDKDF (reference sequence). V dropped 3 bases and J dropped 1 base, with 5 bases sitting between them. This CDR3 spans 13 amino acids. The CDR3, as DNA: TGTGCCACCAGCAGCCCGGGCACAGATACGCAGTATTTT. Protein product: CATSSPGTDTQYF.

This chain joins TRBV5-6 and TRBJ1-1; a weak D match, TRBD1 (5 bases). The V end lost 0 bases, the J end lost 7 bases, and 7 bases lay between the germline ends. This CDR3 has 12 amino acids. CDR1 is SGHDT, CDR2 YYEEEE, per germline. DNA for the CDR3: TGTGCCAGCAGCTTGGCCAGGGATGAAGCTTTCTTT. The encoded protein is CASSLARDEAFF.

This clone was seen more than once but under ten times. The chain uses TRBV24-1 and TRBJ2-5, with no clear D. The germline V gene encodes CDR1 KGHDR and CDR2 SFDVKD. CDR3 length: 11 amino acids. V lost 3 bases to trimming and J lost 5 bases, with 3 bases between them. The CDR3 sequence is CATSDLETQYF. CDR3 nucleotide sequence: TGTGCCACCAGTGATCTGGAGACCCAGTACTTC.

The V gene is TRBV10-3, the J gene TRBJ1-5; 9 nucleotides match TRBD1. CDR3 length: 13 amino acids. In germline, CDR1 is ENHRY, CDR2 SYGVKD. Trimming took 10 bases from V and 4 from J; bases not matched to a gene: 5. The CDR3 nucleotides are TGTGCCACAGCAGGGACAGGGAATCAGCCCCAGCATTTT. Amino acids: CATAGTGNQPQHF.

CDR3 loop: CASSMAQGANYGYTF. The CDR3, as DNA: TGTGCCAGTAGTATGGCGCAGGGGGCTAACTATGGCTACACCTTC. The chain joins TRBV19 to TRBJ1-2; 7 bases fit TRBD1. The ends lost 3 bases at V and 0 bases at J; junction bases unmatched: 4. CDR3 size: 15 residues. CDR1 and CDR2 (germline): LNHDA, SQIVND (reference sequence).

The rearrangement links TRBV12-3 or TRBV12-4 to TRBJ1-1, with D unresolved. The V end lost 8 bases, the J end lost 1 base, and 11 bases lay between the germline ends. This CDR3 spans 13 amino acids. The CDR3, as DNA: TGTGCCAGCGTGACTGCGGGGAACACTGAAGCTTTCTTT. Translation gives CASVTAGNTEAFF.

V gene TRBV11-2 combines with J gene TRBJ1-1, with TRBD1 as a possible D gene (5 bases). CDR3 length: 13 amino acids. V shed 4 bases and J shed 5 bases, with 11 bases lying between them. CDR1 and CDR2 (germline): SGHAT, FQNNGV. The CDR3 protein is CASSSVGGTEAFF. The DNA of the CDR3 is TGTGCCAGCAGCTCCGTGGGGGGGACTGAAGCTTTCTTT.

This sequence joins TRBV6-2 or TRBV6-3 and TRBJ2-7, with no clear D. Germline CDR1 MNHEY, CDR2 SVGEGT. The CDR3 spans 14 residues. The V end was cut by 2 bases, the J end by 8 bases, with 16 bases between. The CDR3 bases are TGTGCCAGCAGTTACGACAATCCACCTTCCCAGCAGTACTTC. Translation gives CASSYDNPPSQQYF.

This chain joins TRBV5-3 and TRBJ1-6; possible D gene TRBD1, 5 bases. TRBV5-3 is an open reading frame, and its role is uncertain. The CDR3 loop spans 12 amino acids. V was shortened by 6 bases and J by 11 bases, with 12 bases between the two germline ends. The CDR3 reads CARITGETPLHF. CDR3 coding DNA: TGTGCCAGAATAACAGGAGAAACACCCCTCCACTTT.

This sequence joins TRBV27 and TRBJ1-1; D is uncertain. The CDR3 contains 13 residues. V was shortened by 5 bases and J by 0 bases, with 7 bases between the two germline ends. Germline CDR1 reads MNHEY; CDR2 reads SMNVEV (reference sequence). The CDR3 region has the DNA TGTGCCAGCAGTGAGTACCTGAACACTGAAGCTTTCTTT. This encodes CASSEYLNTEAFF.

V gene TRBV28 combines with J gene TRBJ2-3, with a possible D match to TRBD2 (6 bases). V was pared by 3 bases and J by 1 base, with 11 bases between. The CDR3 covers 15 residues. Germline CDR1 is MDHEN and CDR2 is SYDVKM. CDR3 sequence: CASSFGGIRTDTQYF. CDR3 DNA sequence: TGTGCCAGCAGTTTCGGCGGGATCCGCACAGATACGCAGTATTTT.

This clone was counted a few times. The chain recombines TRBV5-6 with TRBJ1-2; 9 bases agree with TRBD1. The CDR3 has 16 amino acids. CDR1 SGHDT and CDR2 YYEEEE come from the germline V gene. V lost 3 bases to trimming and J lost 3 bases; unmatched junction nucleotides: 9. The CDR3 DNA is TGTGCCAGCAGCTCCTACGGGACAGGGACCTACTATGGCTACACCTTC. This gives the protein CASSSYGTGTYYGYTF.

The rearrangement joins TRBV7-2 to TRBJ1-5; 9 nucleotides match TRBD1. Germline CDR1 is SGHTA and CDR2 is FQGNSA. The CDR3 contains 16 residues. The V and J ends lost 1 base and 2 bases, in that order; junction bases with no gene match: 3. CDR3 nucleotide sequence: TGTGCCAGCAGCTTAGGGGGGACAGGGCGCAATCAGCCCCAGCATTTT. It translates to CASSLGGTGRNQPQHF.

This rearrangement joins TRBV11-2 to TRBJ2-3; 7 nucleotides agree with TRBD2. Trimming removed 1 base from V and 2 bases from J; junction bases left unmatched: 3. The CDR3 is 15 residues long. From germline, CDR1 is SGHAT and CDR2 FQNNGV. CDR3 residues: CASSLGSGHTDTQYF. CDR3 sequence (DNA): TGTGCCAGCAGCTTAGGTAGCGGGCACACAGATACGCAGTATTTT.

CDR3 sequence: CASGSGQDWHEQFF. The CDR3 coding sequence is TGTGCTAGTGGCTCCGGACAGGATTGGCATGAGCAGTTCTTC. The chain has TRBV12-5 and TRBJ2-1; 7 nucleotides agree with TRBD1. The J segment lost 8 bases and the V segment lost 6 bases, leaving 10 bases of the junction unmatched. Per the germline V gene, CDR1 is LGHNT and CDR2 is FRNRAP. This CDR3 is 14 amino acids long.

The gene calls are TRBV7-9 and TRBJ1-1; D remains unclear. Per the germline V gene, CDR1 is SEHNR and CDR2 is FQNEAQ (reference sequence). The CDR3 has 13 residues. V was clipped by 3 bases and J by 6 bases, with 11 bases between them. The CDR3 here is CASSFPGKAEAFF. The CDR3 region has the DNA TGTGCCAGCAGCTTTCCGGGTAAGGCTGAAGCTTTCTTT.

The chain has TRBV7-9 and TRBJ2-7; TRBD1 matches at 7 bases. This CDR3 region has 14 residues. Germline CDR1 and CDR2: SEHNR and FQNEAQ (reference sequence). Trimming cost V 5 bases and J 2 bases; bases outside gene matches: 6. CDR3 nucleotide sequence: TGTGCCAGCAGCCATGACAGGGACACCTACGAGCAGTACTTC. This codes for CASSHDRDTYEQYF. The variable domain in full, with the rest retrieved from reference TRBV7-9 and TRBJ2-7, is DTGVSQNPRHKITKRGQNVTFRCDPISEHNRLYWYRQTLGQGPEFLTYFQNEAQLEKSRLLSDRFSAERPKGSFSTLEIQRTEQGDSAMYLCASSHDRDTYEQYFGPGTRLTVT.

J is TRBJ2-2 and V is TRBV12-3 or TRBV12-4; 7 bases align to TRBD1. This CDR3 has 13 amino acids. The trim removed 5 bases at V and 5 bases at J, leaving 2 bases unmatched. CDR3 sequence: CASSQTGTGELFF. CDR3 nucleotide sequence: TGTGCCAGCAGTCAGACAGGGACCGGGGAGCTGTTTTTT.

The chain is built from TRBV3-1 (or the pseudogene TRBV3-2) and TRBJ2-7; 8 nucleotides line up with TRBD2. Germline assignment: CDR1 LGHDT and CDR2 YNNKEL (reference sequence). The V gene end was trimmed by 0 bases and the J gene end by 3 bases; junction bases not matched to a gene: 10. The CDR3 is made up of 17 amino acids. The CDR3 bases are TGTGCCAGCAGCCAAGATCCAAGGACTAGCTGGGGCTACGAGCAGTACTTC. Amino acid sequence: CASSQDPRTSWGYEQYF.

V usage is TRBV5-1 and J usage is TRBJ2-7; 10 nucleotides match TRBD1. V lost 4 bases to trimming and J lost 3 bases; unmatched junction nucleotides: 25. Germline values: CDR1 SGHRS, CDR2 YFSETQ. This CDR3 is 21 amino acids long. This CDR3 is CASSPLTGGDPQVPEHYEQYF. In DNA form, the CDR3 reads TGCGCCAGCAGCCCCTTGACAGGGGGCGATCCCCAGGTCCCAGAACACTACGAGCAGTACTTC.

The table lists this clone with a count of one. V gene TRBV24-1 combines with J gene TRBJ2-1; weak D call: TRBD2 (5 bases). There are 14 residues in the CDR3. With 3 bases removed from V and 2 bases from J, the gap between germline ends came to 7 bases. CDR1 and CDR2 from the germline V gene are KGHDR and SFDVKD. The CDR3 loop reads CATSDATTYNEQFF. The CDR3 DNA reads as TGTGCCACCAGTGATGCGACTACCTACAATGAGCAGTTCTTC.

A word on this clone: The sample has other DNA sequences that encode this CDR3 too. The chain has TRBV5-1 and TRBJ2-3; the match to TRBD2 covers 7 bases. Germline V gene data show CDR1 as SGHRS and CDR2 as YFSETQ. J gave up 0 bases and V 0 bases, and 1 base lay outside the gene matches. The CDR3 has 15 residues. Here the CDR3 reads CASSLVSGSTDTQYF. CDR3 in DNA: TGCGCCAGCAGCTTGGTTAGCGGGAGCACAGATACGCAGTATTTT.

This chain links TRBV4-3 with TRBJ1-3, with 10 bases lining up with TRBD1. Germline assignment: CDR1 LGHNA and CDR2 YSLEER. The CDR3 covers 15 residues. Trimming cost V 5 bases and J 7 bases; bases outside gene matches: 8. CDR3 region: CASSAGTGVYNTIYF. CDR3 coding DNA: TGCGCCAGCAGCGCCGGGACAGGGGTCTATAACACCATATATTTT.

The chain joins TRBV7-2 to TRBJ2-1; 8 positions match TRBD2. The CDR3 is 17 amino acids. Unmatched junction bases numbered 14, after V lost 5 bases and J lost 5 bases. CDR1 SGHTA and CDR2 FQGNSA come from the germline V gene. The CDR3 loop reads CASSLPPGTRKNNEQFF. CDR3 DNA: TGTGCCAGCAGCCTACCCCCCGGGACTAGGAAAAACAATGAGCAGTTCTTC.

The J gene is TRBJ1-2, the V gene TRBV4-3; TRBD1 matches at 11 bases. Germline V CDR1 and CDR2: LGHNA, YSLEER. The length of the CDR3 is 17 residues. V trimming: 3 bases; J trimming: 5 bases; junction bases outside the gene matches: 11. The CDR3 coding sequence is TGCGCCAGCAGCCAGGGCGCCGGGGACAGGGGGGCTTATGGCTACACCTTC. Translation: CASSQGAGDRGAYGYTF.

This chain links TRBV12-2 with TRBJ2-1; the tabulated D call, TRBD2, remains unverified against the DNA. TRBV12-2 is a listed pseudogene. The CDR3 is 15 amino acids. CDR3 protein: CASRPSGDSYNEQFF. CDR3 DNA sequence: TGTGCAAGTCGCCCTAGCGGGGACTCCTACAATGAGCAGTTCTTC.